This T cell receptor beta chain is drawn from a study of blood T cells in healthy people across ages. The V gene end was trimmed by 4 bases and the J gene end by 8 bases; junction bases not matched to a gene: 11. Germline loops: CDR1 LGHDT, CDR2 YNNKEL (reference sequence). This CDR3 has 16 amino acids. A sample-barcoded 5' primer and a J-beta primer mix were used in a second PCR of roughly 7 to 11 cycles. TCRdb passed the 5' RACE reads through MiXCR, listing each CDR3 protein once. The sample consists of 550,000 to 800,000 distinct CDR3 sequences, 20% to 25% of them appearing once. Concerning this clonotype itself: The CDR3 ends on some other residue instead of the conserved phenylalanine or tryptophan, so this is likely a read error.

Each donor supplied about 9.6 milliliters of peripheral blood. The receptor was derived from a man between 70 and 80 years old in good health. Material: blood. The chain combines TRBV3-1 with TRBJ2-1; 10 nucleotides agree with TRBD2. As DNA, the CDR3 is TGTGCCAGCAGCCCCCCCCGAGCGGGAGGGGGTCATGAGCAGTTCTTA. Its translation is CASSPPRAGGGHEQFL.